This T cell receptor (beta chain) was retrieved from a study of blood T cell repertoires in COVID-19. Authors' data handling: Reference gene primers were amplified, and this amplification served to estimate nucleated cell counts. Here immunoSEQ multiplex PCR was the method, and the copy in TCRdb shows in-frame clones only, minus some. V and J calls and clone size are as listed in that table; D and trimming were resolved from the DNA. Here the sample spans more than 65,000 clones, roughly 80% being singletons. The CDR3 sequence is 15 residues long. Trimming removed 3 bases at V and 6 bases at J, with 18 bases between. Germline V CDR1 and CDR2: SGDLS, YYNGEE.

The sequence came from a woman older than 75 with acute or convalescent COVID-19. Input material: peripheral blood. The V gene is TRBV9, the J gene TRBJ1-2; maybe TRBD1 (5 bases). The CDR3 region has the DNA TGTGCCAGCAGCGAACGACAGACTCCTTATGATGGCTACACCTTC. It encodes CASSERQTPYDGYTF.